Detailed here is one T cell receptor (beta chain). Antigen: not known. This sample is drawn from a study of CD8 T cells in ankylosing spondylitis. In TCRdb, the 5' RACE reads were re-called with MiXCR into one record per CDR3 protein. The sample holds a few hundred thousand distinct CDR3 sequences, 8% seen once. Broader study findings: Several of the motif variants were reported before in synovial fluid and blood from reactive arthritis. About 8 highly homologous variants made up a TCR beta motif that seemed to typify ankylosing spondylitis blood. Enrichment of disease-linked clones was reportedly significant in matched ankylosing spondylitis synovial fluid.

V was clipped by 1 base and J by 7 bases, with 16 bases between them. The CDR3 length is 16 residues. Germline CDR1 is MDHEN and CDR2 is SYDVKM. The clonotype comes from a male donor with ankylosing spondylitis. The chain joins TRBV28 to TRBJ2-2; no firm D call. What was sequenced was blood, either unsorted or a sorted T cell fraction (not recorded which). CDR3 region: CASSLSAPHSYGELFF. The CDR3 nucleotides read TGTGCCAGCAGTTTATCGGCCCCTCATTCGTACGGGGAGCTGTTTTTT.